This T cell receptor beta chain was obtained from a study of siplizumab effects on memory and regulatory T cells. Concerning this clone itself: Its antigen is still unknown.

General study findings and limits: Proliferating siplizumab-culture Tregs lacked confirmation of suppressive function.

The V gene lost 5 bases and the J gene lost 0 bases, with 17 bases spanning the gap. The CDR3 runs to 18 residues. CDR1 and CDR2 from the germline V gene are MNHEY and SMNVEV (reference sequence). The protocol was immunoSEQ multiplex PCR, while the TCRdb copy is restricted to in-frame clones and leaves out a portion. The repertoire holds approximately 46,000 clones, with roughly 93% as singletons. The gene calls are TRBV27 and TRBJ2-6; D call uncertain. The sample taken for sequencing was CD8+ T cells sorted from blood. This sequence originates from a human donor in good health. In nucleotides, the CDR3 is TGTGCCAGCAGTCTTATCGGCAGCGTTACCTCTGGGGCCAACGTCCTGACTTTC. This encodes CASSLIGSVTSGANVLTF.